The entry below gives a single T cell receptor beta chain sequence along with its context. Its target is not known. The record originates from a study of CD8+ T cells in alopecia areata. Study overall: Twice a day, 5 to 10 mg of oral tofacitinib was administered to treated patients. Study-wide results and caveats: Sequencing of scalp samples also includes resident alphabeta T cells from normal skin.

Treatment given: oral pan-JAK inhibitor, 5-10 mg twice daily. Reverse transcribed after extraction, RNA yielded cDNA as the sequencing template. TCRdb's copy holds only in-frame clones and misses some; the assay was immunoSEQ multiplex PCR. The sample shows under 110,000 clones, around 60% of them seen only once. The specimen comprised CD8+ T cells sorted from blood, sampled at approximately week 60, from a patient treated with tofacitinib. The TCR comes from a human donor with alopecia areata.

The CDR3: CASSDWTGGLQPQHF. CDR3 DNA: TGTGCCAGCAGTGACTGGACAGGGGGCCTTCAGCCCCAGCATTTT. The chain is built from TRBV6-4 and TRBJ1-5; 11 bases match TRBD1. Trimming at V came to 1 base and at J to 6 bases, leaving 2 bases not matched to a gene. This CDR3 is built from 15 residues. Per germline, CDR1 MRHNA and CDR2 SNTAGT.